The rows below give T cell receptor beta chains drawn from one sample of a study of shared clonotypes between healthy human individuals. Libraries were prepared by immunoSEQ multiplex PCR; TCRdb keeps only in-frame clonotypes and omits some of them. The table lists some 980,000 clones, less than 85% of them singletons. The material sequenced was memory CD4+ T cells sorted from blood. These receptors all stem from a man aged 18-30 years in good health. Both conserved end residues are part of each CDR3. Each record gives: V gene, D gene, clone size, J gene, CDR3 protein, CDR3 DNA. A D gene is named only where the DNA matches it firmly. A clone size is listed for some rows: how often the clone was seen (once, few, many), or a class if it is expanded.

>TRBV5-1|NA|NA|TRBJ2-1
CASSGGIAGAQLNEQFF
TGCGCCAGCAGCGGGGGCATTGCCGGAGCTCAGCTCAATGAGCAGTTCTTC
>TRBV5-1|NA|NA|TRBJ2-5
CASSGPAGWETQYF
TGCGCCAGCTCGGGCCCTGCGGGATGGGAGACCCAGTACTTC
>TRBV5-4|TRBD2|NA|TRBJ2-7
CASSPEGGSSLYEQYF
TGTGCCAGCAGCCCAGAGGGCGGGAGTAGTCTTTACGAGCAGTACTTC
>TRBV5-1|TRBD1|NA|TRBJ1-1
CASSWDRATEAFF
TGCGCCAGCAGCTGGGACAGGGCCACTGAAGCTTTCTTT
>TRBV27|TRBD1|NA|TRBJ2-6
CASSRTGGYSGANVLTF
TGTGCCAGTTCTCGGACAGGGGGCTACTCTGGGGCCAACGTCCTGACTTTC
>TRBV6-5|TRBD1|NA|TRBJ2-2
CASSSRTGGDTGELFF
TGTGCCAGCAGTTCTCGGACAGGGGGCGACACCGGGGAGCTGTTTTTT
>TRBV6-6|NA|few|TRBJ1-1
CASSYGGRAEAFF
TGTGCCAGCAGTTACGGGGGGCGCGCTGAAGCTTTCTTT
>TRBV7-2|NA|NA|TRBJ2-5
CASTRGQMGETQYF
TGTGCCAGCACCCGGGGGCAAATGGGAGAGACCCAGTACTTC
>TRBV7-8|NA|NA|TRBJ2-7
CASSLGANREQYF
TGTGCCAGCAGCTTAGGGGCCAACCGGGAGCAGTACTTC
>TRBV5-1|NA|NA|TRBJ2-1
CASSFGTANNEQFF
TGCGCCAGCAGCTTCGGGACGGCCAACAATGAGCAGTTCTTC
>TRBV10-3|TRBD1|few|TRBJ1-6
CAISQGRGESPLHF
TGTGCCATCAGTCAAGGCAGGGGGGAGTCACCCCTCCACTTT
>TRBV6-5|NA|NA|TRBJ2-1
CASRPGDGFYNEQFF
TGTGCCAGCAGACCCGGGGACGGTTTCTACAATGAGCAGTTCTTC
>TRBV7-9|NA|NA|TRBJ1-5
CASGRGGNQPQHF
TGTGCCAGCGGTCGTGGGGGCAATCAGCCCCAGCATTTT
>TRBV19|TRBD2|NA|TRBJ2-5
CASSKLPGTSRTQETQYF
TGTGCCAGTAGCAAACTCCCCGGGACTAGTCGTACTCAAGAGACCCAGTACTTC
>TRBV20-1|NA|NA|TRBJ2-7
CSAREGYEQYF
TGCAGTGCTAGAGAGGGCTACGAGCAGTACTTC
>TRBV6-1|NA|NA|TRBJ1-5
CASLSQVYSNQPQHF
TGTGCCAGCCTATCACAGGTTTATAGCAATCAGCCCCAGCATTTT
>TRBV7-2|TRBD1|few|TRBJ2-4
CASSLGQTLLAKNIQYF
TGTGCCAGCAGCTTGGGACAGACTTTACTAGCCAAAAACATTCAGTACTTC
>TRBV6-5|NA|once|TRBJ1-6
CASSYRRSLGSPLHF
TGTGCCAGCAGTTACCGAAGGAGCTTAGGATCACCCCTCCACTTT
>TRBV6-1|TRBD1|NA|TRBJ2-2
CASSETLQGANGELFF
TGTGCCAGCAGCGAAACCCTACAGGGGGCGAACGGGGAGCTGTTTTTT
>TRBV6-1|NA|NA|TRBJ2-6
CASITGASGANVLTF
TGTGCCAGCATAACGGGGGCCTCTGGGGCCAACGTCCTGACTTTC
>TRBV12-1|NA|NA|TRBJ1-5
CASSFIGTSNQPQHF
TGTGCCAGCAGCTTTATAGGGACTAGCAATCAGCCCCAGCATTTT
>TRBV7-9|TRBD1|NA|TRBJ2-7
CASSGTGGYEQYF
TGTGCCAGCAGCGGAACAGGGGGCTACGAGCAGTACTTC
>TRBV30|NA|NA|TRBJ2-7
CAWTLDGTYEQYF
TGTGCCTGGACACTGGACGGAACCTACGAGCAGTACTTC
>TRBV6-5|NA|NA|TRBJ1-4
CASRPGGREEKLFF
TGTGCCAGCAGACCCGGGGGAAGGGAAGAAAAACTGTTTTTT
>TRBV10-3|NA|NA|TRBJ2-3
CAISGTSTDTQYF
TGTGCCATATCCGGAACTAGCACAGATACGCAGTATTTT
>TRBV28|NA|NA|TRBJ1-1
CASSLTGRAFF
TGTGCCAGCAGCCTCACAGGTCGAGCTTTCTTT
>TRBV7-2|TRBD2|few|TRBJ2-1
CASSFSGGRDEQFF
TGTGCCAGCAGCTTTAGCGGGGGGCGGGATGAGCAGTTCTTC
>TRBV7-2|TRBD2|NA|TRBJ2-3
CASSLGTIKPGDTQYF
TGTGCCAGCAGCTTGGGGACTATAAAGCCCGGGGATACGCAGTATTTT
>TRBV7-6|TRBD1|NA|TRBJ1-1
CASSRDRDTEAFF
TGTGCCAGCAGCCGGGACAGAGACACTGAAGCTTTCTTT
>TRBV20-1|NA|NA|TRBJ2-3
CSAGWETQYF
TGCAGTGCGGGGTGGGAAACGCAGTATTTT
>TRBV18|TRBD1|NA|TRBJ2-5
CASSPETGVETQYF
TGTGCCAGCTCACCAGAGACAGGGGTAGAGACCCAGTACTTC
>TRBV4-1|TRBD1|NA|TRBJ2-1
CASSQGDRVQYEQFF
TGCGCCAGCAGCCAAGGAGACAGGGTCCAATATGAGCAGTTCTTC
>TRBV6-5|TRBD1|many|TRBJ1-5
CASSYDRGNQPQHF
TGTGCCAGCAGCTACGACAGGGGCAATCAGCCCCAGCATTTT
>TRBV7-9|NA|NA|TRBJ2-3
CASSLVGVYTDTQYF
TGTGCCAGCAGCTTAGTGGGCGTCTACACAGATACGCAGTATTTT
>TRBV7-2|NA|many|TRBJ2-2
CASSLQGGLRRELFF
TGTGCCAGCAGCTTACAGGGGGGTCTAAGGCGGGAGCTGTTTTTT
>TRBV6-5|NA|NA|TRBJ1-2
CASSPNSRRGYGYTF
TGTGCCAGCAGCCCCAACTCGCGGCGGGGCTATGGCTACACCTTC
>TRBV6-5|NA|NA|TRBJ1-1
CASRSDGNTEAFF
TGTGCCAGCAGATCGGACGGGAACACTGAAGCTTTCTTT
>TRBV2|NA|NA|TRBJ2-1
CASSRRESQFF
TGTGCCAGCAGTCGAAGGGAGTCCCAGTTCTTC
>TRBV10-1|TRBD1|few|TRBJ1-2
CASSAGTAYGYTF
TGCGCCAGCAGCGCAGGGACAGCCTATGGCTACACCTTC
>TRBV6-5|NA|NA|TRBJ1-1
CASSRGGRTEAFF
TGTGCCAGCAGTCGCGGGGGCAGGACTGAAGCTTTCTTT
>TRBV5-6|TRBD1|NA|TRBJ1-1
CASSFGKGARGTEAFF
TGTGCCAGCAGCTTCGGGAAGGGGGCGCGGGGCACTGAAGCTTTCTTT
>TRBV7-2|NA|NA|TRBJ1-5
CASSLADNQPQHF
TGTGCCAGCAGCTTAGCAGACAATCAGCCCCAGCATTTT
>TRBV6-6|NA|NA|TRBJ1-4
CAGCRGAGKLFF
TGTGCCGGTTGTCGGGGGGCTGGAAAACTGTTTTTT
>TRBV7-6|NA|NA|TRBJ2-1
CASSLFSRRDNEQFF
TGTGCCAGCAGCCTATTTTCTCGCAGGGACAATGAGCAGTTCTTC
>TRBV6-1|NA|NA|TRBJ2-5
CASSEAYGGQYF
TGTGCCAGCAGTGAAGCGTACGGAGGCCAGTACTTC
>TRBV6-1|TRBD1|NA|TRBJ2-2
CASSERTGTNTGELFF
TGTGCCAGCAGTGAAAGGACAGGGACGAACACCGGGGAGCTGTTTTTT
>TRBV2|TRBD2|NA|TRBJ2-1
CASHSGGSGGEQFF
TGTGCCAGCCATAGCGGGGGATCAGGGGGTGAGCAGTTCTTC
>TRBV7-3|NA|NA|TRBJ2-2
CASSSGPDAGELFF
TGTGCCAGCAGCTCAGGCCCAGATGCCGGGGAGCTGTTTTTT
>TRBV4-3|NA|NA|TRBJ1-1
CASSQTGTTRTEAFF
TGCGCCAGCAGTCAAACGGGGACCACCCGGACCGAAGCTTTCTTT
>TRBV18|TRBD1|NA|TRBJ2-2
CASSPLETGATGELFF
TGTGCCAGCTCACCACTAGAGACAGGGGCCACCGGGGAGCTGTTTTTT
>TRBV5-1|NA|NA|TRBJ1-2
CASSLWGTSSNYGYTF
TGCGCCAGCAGCTTGTGGGGGACTTCTTCTAACTATGGCTACACCTTC
>TRBV19|NA|NA|TRBJ2-3
CASSSGGEDTQYF
TGTGCCAGCTCCAGCGGTGGGGAAGATACGCAGTATTTT
>TRBV4-3|NA|NA|TRBJ1-1
CASSQGRGPNTEAFF
TGCGCCAGCAGCCAAGGCCGAGGGCCGAACACTGAAGCTTTCTTT
>TRBV30|NA|NA|TRBJ2-3
CAWSSLGRSTDTQYF
TGTGCCTGGAGCTCACTGGGACGTAGCACAGATACGCAGTATTTT
>TRBV19|TRBD1|NA|TRBJ1-5
CASSGRTGAGNQPQHF
TGTGCCAGTAGTGGGAGGACAGGGGCCGGCAATCAGCCCCAGCATTTT